Sequencing of this T cell receptor (beta chain) was carried out in a study of T cells after posttransplantation cyclophosphamide. The V end was cut by 3 bases, the J end by 6 bases, with 12 bases between. From germline, CDR1 is KGHSH and CDR2 LQKENI. The CDR3 is 14 residues long. This clone was detected ten times or more. Its antigen is not known. Study-level findings and limits: Blood and skin or GI T cell repertoires showed limited TRB overlap.

Libraries were prepared by immunoSEQ multiplex PCR; TCRdb keeps only in-frame clonotypes and omits some of them. Recorded here are some 31,000 clones, none singletons. The receptor was isolated from a woman aged 25 to 39 in good health and a related stem cell transplant donor. Sample: PBMCs. V gene TRBV18 combines with J gene TRBJ1-5; possibly TRBD1 for D (5 bases). The CDR3 protein is CASSPQGWSQPQHF. CDR3 sequence (DNA): TGTGCCAGCTCACCCCAGGGTTGGAGTCAGCCCCAGCATTTT. Filled out from reference TRBV18 and TRBJ1-5, the complete variable domain reads NAGVMQNPRHLVRRRGQEARLRCSPMKGHSHVYWYRQLPEEGLKFMVYLQKENIIDESGMPKERFSAEFPKEGPSILRIQQVVRGDSAAYFCASSPQGWSQPQHFGDGTRLSIL.